The 13 T cell receptor beta chains reported below all come from one sample, sequenced in a study of graft-versus-host responses after intestinal transplantation. Method: immunoSEQ multiplex PCR; TCRdb's copy keeps in-frame clones and lacks some. The profile shows some 90,000 clones, roughly 80% of them singletons. No antigens are known for them. Sequencing was performed on unstimulated CD4+ T cells sorted from spleen or lymph node cells, taken before intestinal transplant. These receptors originate from a human donor who received an intestinal transplant.

This chain uses TRBV5-4 with TRBJ2-1; no definite D call. The germline gives CDR1 SGHNT, CDR2 YYREEE (reference sequence). The CDR3 totals 16 residues. The V and J ends lost 0 bases and 6 bases respectively, with 16 bases between them. CDR3 sequence: CASSLGSRLQTNEQFF. Written as DNA, the CDR3 is TGTGCCAGCAGCTTGGGTTCGAGATTACAGACCAATGAGCAGTTCTTC. The full variable domain, completed using reference TRBV5-4 and TRBJ2-1, is ETGVTQSPTHLIKTRGQQVTLRCSSQSGHNTVSWYQQALGQGPQFIFQYYREEENGRGNFPPRFSGLQFPNYSSELNVNALELDDSALYLCASSLGSRLQTNEQFFGPGTRLTVL.

The rearrangement uses TRBV7-9 and TRBJ2-2; D call uncertain. V lost 2 bases and J 8 bases, leaving 9 bases between the germline ends. Per germline, CDR1 SEHNR and CDR2 FQNEAQ (reference sequence). The length of the CDR3 is 13 residues. The CDR3 sequence: CASSLISGGELFF. In DNA form, the CDR3 reads TGTGCCAGCAGCTTAATATCAGGAGGGGAGCTGTTTTTT.

The chain links TRBV20-1 to TRBJ2-7, with 7 nucleotides matching TRBD1. The J segment lost 6 bases and the V segment lost 6 bases, leaving 2 bases of the junction unmatched. The CDR3 is made up of 10 amino acids. Germline CDR1 and CDR2: DFQATT and SNEGSKA (reference sequence). The CDR3 protein is CSAHRGEQYF. As DNA, the CDR3 is TGCAGTGCGCACAGGGGCGAGCAGTACTTC.

The chain joins TRBV30 to TRBJ1-3; D possibly corresponds to TRBD1 (5 bases). Germline loops: CDR1 GTSNPN, CDR2 SVGIG (reference sequence). The CDR3 extends over 13 amino acids. V was pared by 1 base and J by 4 bases, with 8 bases between. The CDR3 bases are TGTGCCTGGAGTGGACAGATCGGAAACACCATATATTTT. Translation gives CAWSGQIGNTIYF.

The chain joins TRBV18 to TRBJ1-5, with TRBD1 identical over 10 bases. V gave up 2 bases and J gave up 1 base; unmatched junction bases: 2. This CDR3 spans 16 amino acids. The germline V gene encodes CDR1 KGHSH and CDR2 LQKENI. The CDR3 DNA reads TGTGCCAGCTCACCAGGGACAGGGGAAAGCAATCAGCCCCAGCATTTT. The encoded protein is CASSPGTGESNQPQHF.

This clone showed up just a few times. This rearrangement joins TRBV6-1 to TRBJ1-6; no clear D gene. CDR3 length: 15 residues. CDR1 is MNHNS, CDR2 SASEGT, per germline. V lost 2 bases to trimming and J lost 2 bases, with 7 bases between them. CDR3 in amino acids: CASSESLTYNSPLHF. CDR3 nucleotide sequence: TGTGCCAGCAGTGAAAGCTTAACCTATAATTCACCCCTCCACTTT.

V and J are TRBV10-1 and TRBJ2-7; tentatively, D is TRBD2 (6 bases). CDR1 WNHNN and CDR2 SYGVQD come from the germline V gene (reference sequence). The CDR3 has 13 amino acids. Trimming pared 2 bases from V and 5 bases from J, leaving 10 bases between. CDR3 DNA sequence: TGCGCCAGCAGTGAGGGAGGGTTAGACGAGCAGTACTTC. Protein: CASSEGGLDEQYF.

The rearrangement links TRBV10-3 to TRBJ2-5, with 7 bases aligning to TRBD2. The last part of the DNA fits TRBJ2-7 better; the J call may be wrong. Germline CDR1 is ENHRY and CDR2 is SYGVKD. This CDR3 has 14 residues. CDR3 in DNA: TGTGCCATCAGCTTGGGGGGGTGGACCTACGAGCAGTACTTC. It encodes CAISLGGWTYEQYF.

This clone showed up just once. This chain joins TRBV5-1 and TRBJ1-2, with D possibly being TRBD1 (6 bases). The germline V gene encodes CDR1 SGHRS and CDR2 YFSETQ. The CDR3 runs to 15 residues. Trimming took off 6 bases at V and 2 bases at J, with 17 bases between the two ends. In DNA, the CDR3 is TGCGCCAGCAAGGTAGGACGGGACACCAACTATGGCTACACCTTC. Protein sequence: CASKVGRDTNYGYTF.

The J gene is TRBJ1-6, the V gene TRBV6-7; TRBD1 matches 8 bases. TRBV6-7 is placed among ORFs of uncertain function. Trimming removed 7 bases from V and 10 bases from J; junction bases left unmatched: 9. This CDR3 has 14 amino acids. CDR3 amino acids: CASTGQGLRSPLHF. The CDR3 DNA reads as TGTGCCAGCACCGGACAGGGACTGCGATCACCCCTCCACTTT.

This clone has only one observation. The chain is built from TRBV27 and TRBJ2-2; perhaps TRBD2 as D (7 bases). In germline, CDR1 is MNHEY, CDR2 SMNVEV (reference sequence). This CDR3 contains 18 residues. V lost 1 base, J lost 5 bases, and 20 bases lay in between. The CDR3: CASSLYRGASVGTGELFF. The CDR3, as DNA: TGTGCCAGCAGTTTATATCGGGGGGCTAGCGTGGGGACCGGGGAGCTGTTTTTT.

The rearrangement uses TRBV5-1 and TRBJ2-3; 11 nucleotides align to TRBD2. The CDR3 length is 17 residues. The germline CDR1 and CDR2 sequences are SGHRS and YFSETQ. Trimming cost V 0 bases and J 0 bases; bases outside gene matches: 3. CDR3: CASSLATSGRSTDTQYF. The DNA of the CDR3 is TGCGCCAGCAGCTTGGCCACTAGCGGGAGAAGCACAGATACGCAGTATTTT.

The rearrangement uses TRBV6-6 and TRBJ2-3; 8 bases line up with TRBD2. V gave up 7 bases and J gave up 4 bases; unmatched junction bases: 7. Germline CDR1 MNHNY, CDR2 SVGAGI (reference sequence). CDR3 length: 14 residues. As DNA, the CDR3 is TGTGCCAGCACGGAACGGGGGGGCGCAGATACGCAGTATTTT. Its protein product is CASTERGGADTQYF.